This TCR beta chain was sequenced in a study of T-cell memory formation after mild COVID-19. Background on the study: TCR clustering was largely donor specific.

The CDR3 consists of 15 residues. In germline, CDR1 is MNHEY, CDR2 SVGAGI. V was clipped by 6 bases and J by 3 bases; unmatched bases: 5. This clonotype was counted ten times or more. Its antigen is still unknown. Points from the study as a whole: Confirmation of SARS-CoV-2 specificity was lacking for second-wave clones peaking day 37. Contracting clones from day 15 to 85 had balanced CD4/CD8; later expanders favoured CD4+.

From 5'RACE with constant-segment primers came TCR alpha and TCR beta cDNA libraries that carried sample barcodes and UMIs. TCRdb analysed the 5' RACE reads with MiXCR anew, one entry per CDR3 protein. Of fewer than 150,000 distinct CDR3 sequences listed, more than 13% are singletons. The sample consisted of PBMCs or a T cell subset sorted from them (not recorded which). The origin of this receptor is an adult woman who had mild COVID-19 (a few samples of this study predate the infection). Cell type and time point are not known. The chain employs TRBV6-5 and TRBJ1-5; 10 positions agree with TRBD1. For the CDR3, the DNA is TGTGCCAGCAGCTCGGACAGGGGGATCAATCAGCCCCAGCATTTT. Protein sequence: CASSSDRGINQPQHF.